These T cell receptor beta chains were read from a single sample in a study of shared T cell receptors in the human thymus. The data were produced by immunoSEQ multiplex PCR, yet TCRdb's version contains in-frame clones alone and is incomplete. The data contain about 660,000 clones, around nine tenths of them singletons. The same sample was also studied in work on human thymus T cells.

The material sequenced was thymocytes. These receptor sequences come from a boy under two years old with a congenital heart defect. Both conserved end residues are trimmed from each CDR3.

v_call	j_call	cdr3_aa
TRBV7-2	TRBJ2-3	ASSLARGPASTDTQY
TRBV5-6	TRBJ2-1	ASSLVRGLSYNEQF
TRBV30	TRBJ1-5	AWSVYGNQPQH
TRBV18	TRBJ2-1	ASSPADPRVSYNEQF
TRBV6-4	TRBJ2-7	ASIIPGLGRWSSYEQY
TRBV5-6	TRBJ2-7	ASSCRECTYEQY
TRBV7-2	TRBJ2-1	ASSLGLGRNEQF
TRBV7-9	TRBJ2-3	ASSFPGTDTQY
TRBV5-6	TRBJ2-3	ASSLQGSDTQY
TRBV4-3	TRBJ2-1	ASSQVFLAAYNEQF
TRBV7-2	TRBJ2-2	ASSLGLAENTGELF